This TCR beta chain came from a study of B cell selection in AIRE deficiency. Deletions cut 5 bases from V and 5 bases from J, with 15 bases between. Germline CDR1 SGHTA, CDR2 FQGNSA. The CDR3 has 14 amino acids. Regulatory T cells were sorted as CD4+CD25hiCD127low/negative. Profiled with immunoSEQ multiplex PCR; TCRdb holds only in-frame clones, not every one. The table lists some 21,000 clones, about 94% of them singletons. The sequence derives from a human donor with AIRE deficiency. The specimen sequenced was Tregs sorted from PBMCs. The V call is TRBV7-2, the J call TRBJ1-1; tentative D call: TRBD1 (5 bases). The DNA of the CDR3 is TGTGCCAGCAGCCCATCCCTCGGGGGGACTGAAGCTTTCTTT. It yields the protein CASSPSLGGTEAFF.